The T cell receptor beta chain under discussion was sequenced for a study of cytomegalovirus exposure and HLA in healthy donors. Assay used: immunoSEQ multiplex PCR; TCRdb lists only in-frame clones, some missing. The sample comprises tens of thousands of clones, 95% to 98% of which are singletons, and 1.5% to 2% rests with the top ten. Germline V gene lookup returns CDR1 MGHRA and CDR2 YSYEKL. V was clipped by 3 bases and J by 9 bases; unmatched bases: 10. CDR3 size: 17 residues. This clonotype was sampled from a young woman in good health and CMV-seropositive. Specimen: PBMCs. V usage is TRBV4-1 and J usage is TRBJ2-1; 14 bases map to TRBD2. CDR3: CASSHDLTSGRAIEQFF. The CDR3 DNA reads TGCGCCAGCAGCCATGATTTGACTAGCGGGAGGGCCATTGAGCAGTTCTTC.